This T cell receptor (beta chain) was captured in a study of CD8 T cells in Susac syndrome. V gave up 4 bases and J gave up 8 bases; unmatched junction bases: 4. This CDR3 has 12 amino acids. Looked up from germline, CDR1 is SQVTM and CDR2 is ANQGSEA. With random hexamers, reverse transcription was performed on 0.5 to 1 ug of RNA. TCRdb passed the immunoSEQ multiplex PCR reads through MiXCR, listing each CDR3 protein once. The sample consists of about 160,000 distinct CDR3 sequences, around 93% of them appearing once. Controls were healthy donors chosen to match patients in age and sex. Negative isolation yielded the CD8+ and CD4+ T cells, while FACS enriched the TEMRA cells.

Sample: CD4+ T cells from PBMCs. The rearrangement joins TRBV29-1 to TRBJ1-4, with TRBD1 matching over 7 bases. The sequence came from a human donor in good health. The CDR3 is CSVGAGGEKLFF. The DNA of the CDR3 is TGCAGCGTTGGCGCAGGGGGGGAAAAACTGTTTTTT. Full variable domain (missing parts from reference TRBV29-1 and TRBJ1-4): SAVISQKPSRDICQRGTSLTIQCQVDSQVTMMFWYRQQPGQSLTLIATANQGSEATYESGFVIDKFPISRPNLTFSTLTVSNMSPEDSSIYLCSVGAGGEKLFFGSGTQLSVL.